These 27 T cell receptor beta chains came from one sample sequenced in a study of a mutant IDH1 vaccine in newly diagnosed glioma. As to time point: week 47, end of study. Vaccine doses each comprised 300 ug of mutant IDH1 20-mer peptide, with topical imiquimod. Repertoires were generated with immunoSEQ multiplex PCR, while TCRdb's copy carries only in-frame clones and drops some. Altogether tens of thousands of clones are present, about 81% being singletons, with the ten largest covering under 4.5%. Their target antigens are unknown. This specimen consisted of PBMCs, obtained from a glioma patient whose treatment included an IDH1 peptide vaccine. These receptors were collected from a woman in her 30s with glioma. Some clones in this sample may be carry-over from other donors' samples.

The chain combines TRBV28 with TRBJ2-7; TRBD1 agrees at 9 bases. V shed 5 bases, J shed 5 bases, and the junction held 7 bases outside the gene matches. The CDR3 has 14 amino acids. Germline V gene sequence: CDR1 MDHEN, CDR2 SYDVKM. The DNA of the CDR3 is TGTGCCAGCAGTGTTGGACAGGGGCTGGACGAGCAGTACTTC. Translating gives CASSVGQGLDEQYF.

The V and J genes are TRBV5-1 and TRBJ1-4, with D unresolved. Trimming took off 2 bases at V and 3 bases at J, with 8 bases between the two ends. There are 14 residues in the CDR3. Per germline, CDR1 SGHRS and CDR2 YFSETQ. The CDR3 here is CASSFQGPNEKLFF. CDR3 coding DNA: TGCGCCAGCAGCTTCCAAGGCCCTAATGAAAAACTGTTTTTT. Based on the CDR3 plus reference TRBV5-1 and TRBJ1-4, the full variable domain is KAGVTQTPRYLIKTRGQQVTLSCSPISGHRSVSWYQQTPGQGLQFLFEYFSETQRNKGNFPGRFSGRQFSNSRSEMNVSTLELGDSALYLCASSFQGPNEKLFFGSGTQLSVL.

The V and J genes are TRBV2 and TRBJ2-5; no reliable D call. This CDR3 comprises 12 residues. CDR1 and CDR2 from the germline V gene are SNHLY and FYNNEI. Trimming took 8 bases from V and 2 from J, leaving 9 bases between them. CDR3 residues: CASFRRQETQYF. CDR3 DNA: TGTGCCAGCTTCCGGCGGCAAGAGACCCAGTACTTC.

The genes are TRBV6-6 and TRBJ2-2; D is undetermined. The CDR3 spans 12 residues. V lost 5 bases, J lost 6 bases, and 7 bases lay in between. CDR1 is MNHNY and CDR2 is SVGAGI in the germline V gene (reference sequence). The CDR3 sequence: CASSEFPGELFF. DNA for the CDR3: TGTGCCAGCAGTGAGTTCCCCGGGGAGCTGTTTTTT.

The chain uses TRBV6-5 and TRBJ1-5; possibly TRBD1 for D (6 bases). CDR3 length: 14 amino acids. V lost 6 bases to trimming and J lost 4 bases, with 13 bases between them. Per germline, CDR1 MNHEY and CDR2 SVGAGI. The CDR3 region has the DNA TGTGCCAGCAGACGTGCGGGGGCTAATCAGCCCCAGCATTTT. This sequence encodes CASRRAGANQPQHF.

The CDR3 reads CSVGDSTDTQYF. DNA for the CDR3: TGCAGCGTAGGGGACAGCACAGATACGCAGTATTTT. V is TRBV29-1 and J is TRBJ2-3; D tentatively fits TRBD1 or TRBD2 (5 bases each). Germline V CDR1 and CDR2: SQVTM, ANQGSEA. This CDR3 is 12 amino acids long. Trimming removed 6 bases at V and 0 bases at J, with 7 bases between.

This rearrangement joins TRBV29-1 to TRBJ2-3; D gene uncertain. CDR1 and CDR2 (germline): SQVTM, ANQGSEA. This CDR3 is built from 15 residues. V lost 0 bases and J 4 bases, leaving 14 bases between the germline ends. The CDR3 DNA is TGCAGCGTTGAAGATCGGGTGGGTTACGCAGATACGCAGTATTTT. Translation: CSVEDRVGYADTQYF.

J is TRBJ2-7 and V is TRBV14, with D perhaps given as TRBD1 or TRBD2 (5 bases each). Trimming took 1 base from V and 8 from J, leaving 15 bases between them. This CDR3 region has 14 residues. Germline V gene lookup returns CDR1 SGHDN and CDR2 FVKESK. CDR3 DNA sequence: TGTGCCAGCAGCCAAGGCGTTGGCAGGGAGAAGCAGTACTTC. Its protein product is CASSQGVGREKQYF.

This sequence joins TRBV6-4 and TRBJ2-6; D call uncertain. Germline V lookup: CDR1 MRHNA, CDR2 SNTAGT. The CDR3 is 15 residues long. With 5 bases removed from V and 0 bases from J, the gap between germline ends came to 8 bases. The DNA of the CDR3 is TGTGCCAGCAGTATCACAAGCTCTGGGGCCAACGTCCTGACTTTC. Translation gives CASSITSSGANVLTF.

The chain employs TRBV5-1 and TRBJ2-7; maybe TRBD1 (6 bases). The CDR3 sequence is 13 residues long. CDR1 and CDR2 (germline): SGHRS, YFSETQ. V lost 0 bases and J lost 7, with 11 bases in between. Here the CDR3 DNA reads TGCGCCAGCAGCTTGGGCAGGGGTGGAGAGCAGTACTTC. Its translation is CASSLGRGGEQYF.

DNA of the CDR3: TGCGCCAGCCGACTAGCGGGAGTAGCCGGGGAGCTGTTTTTT. It translates to CASRLAGVAGELFF. The J gene is TRBJ2-2, the V gene TRBV5-1; TRBD2 matches at 12 bases. V was pared by 7 bases and J by 6 bases, with 4 bases of the junction left unmatched. Germline lookup yields CDR1 SGHRS and CDR2 YFSETQ. CDR3 size: 14 residues.

The gene calls are TRBV30 and TRBJ1-2; D is unresolved. Germline CDR1 reads GTSNPN; CDR2 reads SVGIG (reference sequence). V was pared by 4 bases and J by 7 bases, with 13 bases between. The CDR3 sequence is 12 residues long. CDR3 loop: CAWMRRPLGYTF. The CDR3 nucleotides read TGTGCCTGGATGAGAAGACCCCTTGGCTACACCTTC.

The rearrangement joins TRBV5-6 to TRBJ2-5; D is possibly TRBD2 (6 bases). The CDR3 totals 14 residues. V was clipped by 1 base and J by 2 bases, with 9 bases between them. Germline CDR1 and CDR2: SGHDT and YYEEEE. The CDR3 DNA reads as TGTGCCAGCAGCTTGTGGAGCGGGCAAGAGACCCAGTACTTC. As protein: CASSLWSGQETQYF. The whole variable domain, filled in from reference TRBV5-6 and TRBJ2-5, reads DAGVTQSPTHLIKTRGQQVTLRCSPKSGHDTVSWYQQALGQGPQFIFQYYEEEERQRGNFPDRFSGHQFPNYSSELNVNALLLGDSALYLCASSLWSGQETQYFGPGTRLLVL.

The genes are TRBV5-4 and TRBJ2-1; 14 bases fit TRBD2. This CDR3 contains 18 residues. Trimming cost V 1 base and J 9 bases; bases outside gene matches: 12. Germline V gives CDR1 SGHNT, CDR2 YYREEE (reference sequence). The chain's CDR3 is CASSLMGLAGVTSREQFF. The CDR3 nucleotides read TGTGCCAGCAGCTTGATGGGACTAGCGGGAGTCACATCCCGTGAGCAGTTCTTC.

The rearrangement joins TRBV4-1 to TRBJ2-2; no clear D gene. V lost 1 base and J lost 7, with 7 bases in between. CDR3 length equals 13 residues. Germline loops: CDR1 MGHRA, CDR2 YSYEKL. The DNA of the CDR3 is TGCGCCAGCAGCCAAGTTGCCGGCGGGGAGCTGTTTTTT. Amino acids: CASSQVAGGELFF.

This rearrangement joins TRBV5-1 to TRBJ2-1; the D is unclear. Trimming left V 4 bases short and J 0 bases short, with 14 bases between. The CDR3 extends over 16 amino acids. In germline, CDR1 is SGHRS, CDR2 YFSETQ. This CDR3 is CASSTDLSGSYNEQFF. CDR3 sequence (DNA): TGCGCCAGCAGCACAGATTTATCAGGCTCCTACAATGAGCAGTTCTTC.

The CDR3, as DNA: TGTGCCAGCAGCGAAGCCGGTGCAGGGCGGCATACGCAGTATTTT. This gives the protein CASSEAGAGRHTQYF. V and J are TRBV9 and TRBJ2-3, with a possible D match to TRBD1 (5 bases). V lost 3 bases, J lost 7 bases, and 18 bases lay in between. Germline CDR1 SGDLS, CDR2 YYNGEE. This CDR3 is 15 amino acids long.

The chain carries TRBV19 and TRBJ2-7; D uncertain. Germline V gene sequence: CDR1 LNHDA, CDR2 SQIVND (reference sequence). There are 11 residues in the CDR3. V was pared by 8 bases and J by 9 bases, with 14 bases between. CDR3 sequence (DNA): TGTGCCAGTGCCGACGGAGCTAGGCAGTACTTC. It yields the protein CASADGARQYF.

This clone was observed a single time. The gene calls are TRBV9 and TRBJ1-5; 10 positions match TRBD1. This CDR3 contains 15 residues. CDR1 is SGDLS, CDR2 YYNGEE, per germline. V shed 2 bases and J 3 bases; nucleotides not matched to a gene: 2. CDR3 sequence: CASSVGTGDNQPQHF. The DNA for the CDR3 is TGTGCCAGCAGCGTCGGGACAGGGGACAATCAGCCCCAGCATTTT.

This clone was recorded once. The DNA for the CDR3 is TGCGCCAGCAGCCAGAGCGCCGCTAGCGGGAGTTTTAACGAGCAGTACTTC. Translated: CASSQSAASGSFNEQYF. The chain joins TRBV4-1 to TRBJ2-7; TRBD2 matches 10 bases. Germline V gene sequence: CDR1 MGHRA, CDR2 YSYEKL. Losses at the gene ends were 3 bases for V and 5 bases for J; bases not matched to a gene: 13. CDR3 length equals 17 residues.

The rearrangement joins TRBV4-1 to TRBJ2-7; D ambiguous. The CDR3 extends over 14 amino acids. Germline V gene sequence: CDR1 MGHRA, CDR2 YSYEKL. Trimming pared 2 bases from V and 0 bases from J, leaving 8 bases between. CDR3 sequence (DNA): TGCGCCAGCAGCCAAACTACCAACTCCTACGAGCAGTACTTC. Translation: CASSQTTNSYEQYF.

J is TRBJ2-7 and V is TRBV5-1; TRBD2 matches at 7 bases. CDR1 is SGHRS and CDR2 is YFSETQ in the germline V gene. The CDR3 totals 15 residues. The trim removed 4 bases at V and 2 bases at J, leaving 9 bases unmatched. The chain's CDR3 is CASSADPSGTYEQYF. The CDR3 bases are TGCGCCAGCAGCGCGGACCCAAGCGGGACCTACGAGCAGTACTTC.

V gene TRBV7-2 combines with J gene TRBJ2-4, with a possible D match to TRBD2 (5 bases). CDR3 length equals 15 residues. The V gene's germline CDR1 is SGHTA and CDR2 FQGNSA. Trimming took off 1 base at V and 3 bases at J, with 10 bases between the two ends. In nucleotides, the CDR3 is TGTGCCAGCAGCTTAGGAGGGCCGGGCAAAAACATTCAGTACTTC. Amino acids: CASSLGGPGKNIQYF.

V is TRBV19 and J is TRBJ1-1; 7 positions agree with TRBD1. The junction had 10 bases not matched to a gene; V was cut back by 7 bases and J by 5 bases. Germline values: CDR1 LNHDA, CDR2 SQIVND (reference sequence). The CDR3 consists of 14 residues. The CDR3 loop is CASIPGGLRTEAFF. Written as DNA, the CDR3 is TGTGCCAGTATTCCAGGGGGGTTGCGAACTGAAGCTTTCTTT. Complete variable domain (other parts from reference TRBV19 and TRBJ1-1): DGGITQSPKYLFRKEGQNVTLSCEQNLNHDAMYWYRQDPGQGLRLIYYSQIVNDFQKGDIAEGYSVSREKKESFPLTVTSAQKNPTAFYLCASIPGGLRTEAFFGQGTRLTVV.

CDR3 amino acids: CASIGTGDEQYF. The CDR3 DNA reads TGTGCCAGCATAGGGACAGGGGACGAGCAGTACTTC. V usage is TRBV2 and J usage is TRBJ2-7; 10 bases are shared with TRBD1. Unmatched junction bases numbered 2, after V lost 7 bases and J lost 5 bases. The CDR3 contains 12 residues. Germline values: CDR1 SNHLY, CDR2 FYNNEI.

The chain carries TRBV7-6 and TRBJ2-7; D not resolved. The V gene lost 8 bases and the J gene lost 3 bases, with 14 bases spanning the gap. The V gene's germline CDR1 is SGHVS and CDR2 FNYEAQ. The CDR3 is made up of 13 amino acids. The CDR3 is CASSKGFIYEQYF. The CDR3, as DNA: TGTGCCAGCTCGAAAGGATTCATCTACGAGCAGTACTTC.

The chain recombines TRBV4-1 with TRBJ2-6, with a tentative D call TRBD1 (6 bases). Germline V gene data show CDR1 as MGHRA and CDR2 as YSYEKL. The CDR3 runs 18 residues. V lost 3 bases, J lost 2 bases, and 17 bases lay in between. The CDR3 spells CASSHLTGGVPGANVLTF. The CDR3 DNA sequence: TGCGCCAGCAGCCACTTGACAGGTGGAGTGCCTGGGGCCAACGTCCTGACTTTC.